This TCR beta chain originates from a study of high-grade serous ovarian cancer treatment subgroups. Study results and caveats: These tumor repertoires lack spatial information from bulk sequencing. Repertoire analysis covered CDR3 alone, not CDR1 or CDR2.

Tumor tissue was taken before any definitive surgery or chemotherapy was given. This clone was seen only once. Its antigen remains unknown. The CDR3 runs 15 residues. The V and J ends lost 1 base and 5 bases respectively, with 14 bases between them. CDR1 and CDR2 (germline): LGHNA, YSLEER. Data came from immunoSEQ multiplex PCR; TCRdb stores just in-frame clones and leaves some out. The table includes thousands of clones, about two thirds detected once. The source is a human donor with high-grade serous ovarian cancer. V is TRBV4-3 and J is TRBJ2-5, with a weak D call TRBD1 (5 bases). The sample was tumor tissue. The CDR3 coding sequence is TGCGCCAGCAGCCAAGGGAATAGGGGTAGGGAGACCCAGTACTTC. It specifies CASSQGNRGRETQYF.